A selection of T cell receptor beta chains follows, all from one sample in a study of cytomegalovirus exposure and HLA in healthy donors. Some clones are missing from TCRdb's copy, which holds only in-frame ones; the method was immunoSEQ multiplex PCR. The profile shows about 140,000 clones, about 80% of them singletons. Sample: PBMCs. Every receptor here comes from a man in his forties or fifties in good health and CMV-seronegative. The CDR3 runs from the conserved cysteine through the conserved F or W. A D gene is named only where the DNA matches it firmly. Not all rows give a size; the values are once, few, many and, for expanded clones, a class.

j_call clone_size v_call d_call cdr3_nt cdr3_aa
TRBJ1-1 - TRBV13 TRBD1 TGTGCCAGCAGACAAGGGACAGGGATGCCTGAAGCTTTCTTT CASRQGTGMPEAFF
TRBJ2-2 - TRBV5-8 - TGTGCCAGCAGCTTGTTAGGGGCTAACACCGGGGAGCTGTTTTTT CASSLLGANTGELFF
TRBJ2-4 once TRBV30 TRBD1 TGTGCCTGGAGTGTATATATCCGGGACAGCAAAAACATTCAGTACTTC CAWSVYIRDSKNIQYF
TRBJ2-7 - TRBV30 - TGTGCCTGGAGTCGTACGATCTCAGGACGGCAAGGAGGCGAGCAGTACTTC CAWSRTISGRQGGEQYF
TRBJ1-6 - TRBV7-9 - TGTGCCAGCAGCCAGACAGTCTATAATTCACCCCTCCACTTT CASSQTVYNSPLHF
TRBJ1-5 few TRBV7-2 TRBD1 TGTGCCAGCAGCACAGACAGGGCCATGAGTCAGCCCCAGCATTTT CASSTDRAMSQPQHF
TRBJ2-3 - TRBV14 TRBD1 TGTGCCAGCAGCCTTACCCCACAGGGGGTTAGCACAGGTACGCAGTATTTT CASSLTPQGVSTGTQYF
TRBJ2-7 - TRBV7-9 TRBD2 TGTGCCAGCAGCCAAGGCGGGGGGGCCTCCTACGAGCAGTACTTC CASSQGGGASYEQYF
TRBJ2-7 once TRBV7-6 TRBD2 TGTGCCAGCAGCTCAGACCTCGGGACTAGGGACGAGCAGTACTTC CASSSDLGTRDEQYF
TRBJ1-5 - TRBV27 - TGTGCCAGCAGTCAAAAAATCCATAATCAGCCCCAGCATTTT CASSQKIHNQPQHF
TRBJ1-5 - TRBV18 TRBD1 TGTGCCAGCTCACCATCCGACAGGGGCAATCAGCCCCAGCATTTT CASSPSDRGNQPQHF
TRBJ2-3 few TRBV5-6 TRBD1 TGTGCCAGCAGCTTGGCGGCAGGGGGCAGTTTAGATACGCAGTATTTT CASSLAAGGSLDTQYF